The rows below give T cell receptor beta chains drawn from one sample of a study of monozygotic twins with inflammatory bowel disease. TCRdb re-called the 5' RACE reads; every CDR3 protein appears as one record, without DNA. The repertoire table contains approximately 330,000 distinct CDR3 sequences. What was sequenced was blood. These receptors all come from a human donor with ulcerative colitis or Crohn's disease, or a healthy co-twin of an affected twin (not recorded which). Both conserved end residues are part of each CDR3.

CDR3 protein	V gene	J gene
CASSLQDRVYGYTF	TRBV5-1	TRBJ1-2
CASSSAIRASEAFF	TRBV6-5	TRBJ1-1
CASSQGNRGRREKLFF	TRBV14	TRBJ1-4
CASSWIRDNTNEQFF	TRBV6-5	TRBJ2-1
CASSSEGTADYEQYF	TRBV3-1	TRBJ2-7
CASSLGDYNTGELFF	TRBV7-2	TRBJ2-2
CASSLGRGLDNEQFF	TRBV7-8	TRBJ2-1
CASSQQGVLSGELFF	TRBV12-3/TRBV12-4	TRBJ2-2
CSARDNRAYNEQFF	TRBV20-1	TRBJ2-1
CASSLEAGKNSPLHF	TRBV5-1	TRBJ1-6
CASSLAGLGEQYF	TRBV7-9	TRBJ2-7
CASSDHGGRNEQFF	TRBV6-4	TRBJ2-1
CSVRQTVTGELFF	TRBV29-1	TRBJ2-2
CASSLLQGRTEAFF	TRBV11-2	TRBJ1-1
CASSSDSNYEQYF	TRBV7-9	TRBJ2-7
CAVGPGSTDTQYF	TRBV28	TRBJ2-3
CASSLDPSGSGEQYF	TRBV7-3	TRBJ2-7
CASSLALGGGADTQYF	TRBV12-3/TRBV12-4	TRBJ2-3
CASSSLSERVGELFF	TRBV5-5	TRBJ2-2
CASRMGNTVYNEQFF	TRBV7-2	TRBJ2-1
CASSQGGTGVRAGELFF	TRBV4-3	TRBJ2-2
CASSLRVSITTSGPYEQYF	TRBV5-1	TRBJ2-7
CASSSPGGVSGANVLTF	TRBV5-1	TRBJ2-6
CSARPGLAETDRQYF	TRBV20-1	TRBJ2-3
CASSRSSGGGWGETQYF	TRBV5-1	TRBJ2-5
CASSQLTPNTEAFF	TRBV16	TRBJ1-1
CASTGQGAWGYTF	TRBV2	TRBJ1-2
CASSEAGLQDTGELFF	TRBV2	TRBJ2-2
CASSQARLSNEQFF	TRBV4-1	TRBJ2-1
CASKRGGISTDTQYF	TRBV27	TRBJ2-3
CACSPLGVEAFF	TRBV30	TRBJ1-1
CSASGRTGDFNEQFF	TRBV20-1	TRBJ2-1
CSAAYGQEEFYEQYF	TRBV20-1	TRBJ2-7
CASGGTGRHTDTQYF	TRBV5-1	TRBJ2-3
CASSTKRERNEQYF	TRBV2	TRBJ2-7
CSAPQGINQPQHF	TRBV20-1	TRBJ1-5
CASSLPQRTGVNYGYTF	TRBV4-1	TRBJ1-2
CASRNPGLAGPWGETQYF	TRBV28	TRBJ2-5
CASSLASGALNEQFF	TRBV7-6	TRBJ2-1
CAISEGREGQETQYF	TRBV10-3	TRBJ2-5
CSVDVGETQYF	TRBV29-1	TRBJ2-5
CAISESIGELQPQHF	TRBV10-3	TRBJ1-5